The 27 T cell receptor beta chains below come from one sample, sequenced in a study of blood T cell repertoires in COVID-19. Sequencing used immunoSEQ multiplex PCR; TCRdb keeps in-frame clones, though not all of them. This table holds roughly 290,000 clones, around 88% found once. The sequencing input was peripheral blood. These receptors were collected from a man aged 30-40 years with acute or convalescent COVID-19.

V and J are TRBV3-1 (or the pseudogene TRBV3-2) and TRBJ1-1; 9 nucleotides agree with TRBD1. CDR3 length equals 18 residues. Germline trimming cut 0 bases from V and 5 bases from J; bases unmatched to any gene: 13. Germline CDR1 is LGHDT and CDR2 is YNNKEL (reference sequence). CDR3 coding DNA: TGTGCCAGCAGCCAAGATACCCTCTCGGACAGGGGCGGGACTGAAGCTTTCTTT. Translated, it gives CASSQDTLSDRGGTEAFF.

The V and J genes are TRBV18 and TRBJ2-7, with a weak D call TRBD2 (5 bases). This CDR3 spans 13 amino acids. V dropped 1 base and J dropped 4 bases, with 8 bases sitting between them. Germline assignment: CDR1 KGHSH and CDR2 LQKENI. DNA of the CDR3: TGTGCCAGCTCACCACAATCGGGGTACGAGCAGTACTTC. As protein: CASSPQSGYEQYF.

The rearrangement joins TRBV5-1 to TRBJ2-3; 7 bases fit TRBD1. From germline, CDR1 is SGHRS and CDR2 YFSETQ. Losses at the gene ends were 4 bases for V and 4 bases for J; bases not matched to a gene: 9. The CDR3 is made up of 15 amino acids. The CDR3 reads CASSKNRGEADTQYF. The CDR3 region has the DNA TGCGCCAGCAGCAAAAACAGGGGAGAGGCAGATACGCAGTATTTT.

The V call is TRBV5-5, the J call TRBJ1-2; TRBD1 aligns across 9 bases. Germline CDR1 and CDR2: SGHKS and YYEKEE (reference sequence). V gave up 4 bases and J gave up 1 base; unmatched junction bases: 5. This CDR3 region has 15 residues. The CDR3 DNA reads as TGTGCCAGCAGCATAGGGACAGGGTATAACTATGGCTACACCTTC. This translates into CASSIGTGYNYGYTF.

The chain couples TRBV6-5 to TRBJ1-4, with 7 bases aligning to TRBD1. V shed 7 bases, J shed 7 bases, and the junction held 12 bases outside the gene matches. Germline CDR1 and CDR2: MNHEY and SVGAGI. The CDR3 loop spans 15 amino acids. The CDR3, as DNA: TGTGCCAGCAAGACCGAACAGGGGAGAAGTGAAAAACTGTTTTTT. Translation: CASKTEQGRSEKLFF.

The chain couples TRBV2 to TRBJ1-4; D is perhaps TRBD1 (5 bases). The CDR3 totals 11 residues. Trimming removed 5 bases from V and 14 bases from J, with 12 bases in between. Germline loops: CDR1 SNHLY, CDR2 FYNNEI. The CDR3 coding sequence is TGTGCCAGCAGTCCTCGACGACAGCTGTTTTTT. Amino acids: CASSPRRQLFF. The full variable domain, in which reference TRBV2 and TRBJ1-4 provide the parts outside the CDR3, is EPEVTQTPSHQVTQMGQEVILRCVPISNHLYFYWYRQILGQKVEFLVSFYNNEISEKSEIFDDQFSVERPDGSNFTLKIRSTKLEDSAMYFCASSPRRQLFFGSGTQLSVL.

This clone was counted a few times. The CDR3 here is CASSLSKSGATNQPQHF. CDR3 coding DNA: TGTGCCAGCAGTTTATCGAAGTCAGGGGCCACTAATCAGCCCCAGCATTTT. The chain couples TRBV27 to TRBJ1-5; a possible D gene is TRBD1 (6 bases). Germline V gene lookup returns CDR1 MNHEY and CDR2 SMNVEV (reference sequence). The CDR3 has 17 amino acids. The V gene lost 0 bases and the J gene lost 4 bases, with 16 bases spanning the gap.

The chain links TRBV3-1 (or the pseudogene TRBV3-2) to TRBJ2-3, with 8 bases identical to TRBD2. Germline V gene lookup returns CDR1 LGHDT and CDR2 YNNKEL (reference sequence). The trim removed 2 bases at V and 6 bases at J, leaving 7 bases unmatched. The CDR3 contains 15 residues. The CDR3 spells CASSQISGRLDTQYF. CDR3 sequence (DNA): TGTGCCAGCAGCCAAATAAGCGGGAGATTGGATACGCAGTATTTT.

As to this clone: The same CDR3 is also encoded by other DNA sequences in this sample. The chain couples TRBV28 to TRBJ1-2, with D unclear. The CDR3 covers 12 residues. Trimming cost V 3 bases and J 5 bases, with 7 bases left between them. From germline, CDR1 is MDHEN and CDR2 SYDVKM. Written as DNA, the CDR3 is TGTGCCAGCAGTTTCCGGGGATATGGCTACACCTTC. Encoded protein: CASSFRGYGYTF.

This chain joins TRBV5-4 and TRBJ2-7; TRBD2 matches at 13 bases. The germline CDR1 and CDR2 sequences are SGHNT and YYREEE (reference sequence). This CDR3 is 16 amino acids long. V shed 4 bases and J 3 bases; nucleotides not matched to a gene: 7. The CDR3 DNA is TGTGCCAGCAGCATGGGGGGACTAGCGGGGAACTACGAGCAGTACTTC. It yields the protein CASSMGGLAGNYEQYF.

This CDR3 reads CASSVQTQYEAFF. The CDR3 DNA is TGTGCCAGCAGTGTACAGACGCAGTATGAAGCTTTCTTT. V is TRBV6-2 or TRBV6-3 and J is TRBJ1-1; no definite D call. CDR1 is MNHEY and CDR2 is SVGEGT in the germline V gene. The V gene lost 5 bases and the J gene lost 7 bases, with 14 bases spanning the gap. The CDR3 sequence is 13 residues long.

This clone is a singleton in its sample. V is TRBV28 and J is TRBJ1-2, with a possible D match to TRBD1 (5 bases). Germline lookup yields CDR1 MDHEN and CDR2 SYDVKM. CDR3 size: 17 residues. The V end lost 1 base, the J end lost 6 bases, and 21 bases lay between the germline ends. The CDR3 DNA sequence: TGTGCCAGCAGTTTATCAGGGCGTGGAACAGCGACGGATGGCTACACCTTC. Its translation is CASSLSGRGTATDGYTF.

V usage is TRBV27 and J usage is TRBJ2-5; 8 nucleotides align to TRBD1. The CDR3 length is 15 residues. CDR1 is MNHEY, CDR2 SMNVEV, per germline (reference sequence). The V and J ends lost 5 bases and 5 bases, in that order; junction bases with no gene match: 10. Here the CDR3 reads CASSGTGGRVETQYF. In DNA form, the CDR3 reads TGTGCCAGCAGTGGGACAGGTGGCAGGGTGGAGACCCAGTACTTC.

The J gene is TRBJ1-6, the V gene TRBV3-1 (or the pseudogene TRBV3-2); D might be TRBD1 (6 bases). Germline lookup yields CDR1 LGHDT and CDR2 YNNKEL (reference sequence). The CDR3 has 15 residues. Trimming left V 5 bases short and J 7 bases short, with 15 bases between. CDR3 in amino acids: CASSETGTRNSPLHF. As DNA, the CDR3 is TGTGCCAGCAGCGAAACCGGGACACGGAATTCACCCCTCCACTTT.

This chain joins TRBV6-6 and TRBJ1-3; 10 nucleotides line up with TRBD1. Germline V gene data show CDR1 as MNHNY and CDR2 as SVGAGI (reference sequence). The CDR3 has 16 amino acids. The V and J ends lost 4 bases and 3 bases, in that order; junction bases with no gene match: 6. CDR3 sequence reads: CASSSAGTGDGNTIYF. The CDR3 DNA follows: TGTGCCAGCAGTTCAGCCGGGACAGGGGATGGAAACACCATATATTTT.

The CDR3 region is CAISGGPNSGNTIYF. Here the CDR3 DNA reads TGTGCCATCAGTGGCGGCCCCAACTCTGGAAACACCATATATTTT. V is TRBV10-3 and J is TRBJ1-3; D is undetermined. The CDR3 has 15 amino acids. Trimming cost V 4 bases and J 0 bases, with 10 bases left between them. Germline CDR1 and CDR2: ENHRY and SYGVKD.

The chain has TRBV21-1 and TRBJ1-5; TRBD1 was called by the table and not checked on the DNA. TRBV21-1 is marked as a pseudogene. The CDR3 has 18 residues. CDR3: CASSKDLPGQVDFEPQHF. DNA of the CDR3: TGTGCCAGCAGCAAAGACCTCCCGGGACAGGTTGACTTCGAGCCCCAGCATTTT.

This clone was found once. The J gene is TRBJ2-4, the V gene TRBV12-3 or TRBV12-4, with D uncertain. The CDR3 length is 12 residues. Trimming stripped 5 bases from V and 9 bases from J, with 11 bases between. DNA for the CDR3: TGTGCCAGCAGTCAATTTCCGGGCATTCAGTACTTC. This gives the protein CASSQFPGIQYF.

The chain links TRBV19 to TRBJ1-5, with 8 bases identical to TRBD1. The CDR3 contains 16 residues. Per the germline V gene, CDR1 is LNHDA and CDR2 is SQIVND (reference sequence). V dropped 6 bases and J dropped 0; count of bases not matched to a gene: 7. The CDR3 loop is CASSGQGLYSNQPQHF. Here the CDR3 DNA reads TGTGCCAGTAGCGGACAGGGCCTATATAGCAATCAGCCCCAGCATTTT.

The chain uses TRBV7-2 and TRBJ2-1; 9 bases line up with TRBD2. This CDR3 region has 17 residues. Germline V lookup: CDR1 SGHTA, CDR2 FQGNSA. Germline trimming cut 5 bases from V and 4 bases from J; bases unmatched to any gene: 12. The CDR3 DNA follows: TGTGCCAGCAGCCCGGTCGGGGCTAGCGGGGTTTACAATGAGCAGTTCTTC. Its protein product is CASSPVGASGVYNEQFF.

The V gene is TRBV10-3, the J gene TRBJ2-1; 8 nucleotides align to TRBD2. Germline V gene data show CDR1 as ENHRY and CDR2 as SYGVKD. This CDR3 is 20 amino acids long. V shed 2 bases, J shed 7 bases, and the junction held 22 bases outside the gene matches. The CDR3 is CAISERATGTRGIGVNEQFF. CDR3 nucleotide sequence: TGTGCCATCAGTGAGAGAGCCACCGGGACTAGAGGTATCGGGGTGAATGAGCAGTTCTTC.

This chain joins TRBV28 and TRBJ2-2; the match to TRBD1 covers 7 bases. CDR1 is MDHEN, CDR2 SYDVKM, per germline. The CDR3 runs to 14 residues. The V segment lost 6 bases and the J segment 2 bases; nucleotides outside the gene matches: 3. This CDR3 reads CASRRQGNTGELFF. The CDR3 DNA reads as TGTGCCAGCAGGAGACAGGGAAACACCGGGGAGCTGTTTTTT.

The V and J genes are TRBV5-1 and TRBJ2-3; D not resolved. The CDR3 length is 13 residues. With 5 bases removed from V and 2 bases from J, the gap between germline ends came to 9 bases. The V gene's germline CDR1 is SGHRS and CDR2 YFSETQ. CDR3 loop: CASRVETTDTQYF. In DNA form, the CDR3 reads TGCGCCAGCAGGGTAGAAACCACAGATACGCAGTATTTT.

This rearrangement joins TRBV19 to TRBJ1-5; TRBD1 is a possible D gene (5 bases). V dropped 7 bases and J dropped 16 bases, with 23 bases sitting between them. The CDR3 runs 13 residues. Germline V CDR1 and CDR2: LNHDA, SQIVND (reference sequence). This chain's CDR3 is CASTGVDRQPYHF. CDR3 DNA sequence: TGTGCCAGTACGGGGGTCGACCGCCAGCCGTATCATTTT.

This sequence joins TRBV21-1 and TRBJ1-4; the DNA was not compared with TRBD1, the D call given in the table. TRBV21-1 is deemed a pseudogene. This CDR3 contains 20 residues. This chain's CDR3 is CASSKEPGAYLIATNEKLFF. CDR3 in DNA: TGTGCCAGCAGCAAAGAACCAGGGGCCTACCTCATAGCAACTAATGAAAAACTGTTTTTT.

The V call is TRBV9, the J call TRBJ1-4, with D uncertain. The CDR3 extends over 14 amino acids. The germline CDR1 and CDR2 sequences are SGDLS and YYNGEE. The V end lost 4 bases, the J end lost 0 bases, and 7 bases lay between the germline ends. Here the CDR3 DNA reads TGTGCCAGCAGCCCCAGTACAACTAATGAAAAACTGTTTTTT. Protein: CASSPSTTNEKLFF.

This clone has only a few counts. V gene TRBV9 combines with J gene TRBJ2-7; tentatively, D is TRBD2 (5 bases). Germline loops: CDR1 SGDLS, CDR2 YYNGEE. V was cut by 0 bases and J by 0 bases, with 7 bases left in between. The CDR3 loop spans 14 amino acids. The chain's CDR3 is CASSVVGSSYEQYF. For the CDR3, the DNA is TGTGCCAGCAGCGTAGTGGGGAGCTCCTACGAGCAGTACTTC.